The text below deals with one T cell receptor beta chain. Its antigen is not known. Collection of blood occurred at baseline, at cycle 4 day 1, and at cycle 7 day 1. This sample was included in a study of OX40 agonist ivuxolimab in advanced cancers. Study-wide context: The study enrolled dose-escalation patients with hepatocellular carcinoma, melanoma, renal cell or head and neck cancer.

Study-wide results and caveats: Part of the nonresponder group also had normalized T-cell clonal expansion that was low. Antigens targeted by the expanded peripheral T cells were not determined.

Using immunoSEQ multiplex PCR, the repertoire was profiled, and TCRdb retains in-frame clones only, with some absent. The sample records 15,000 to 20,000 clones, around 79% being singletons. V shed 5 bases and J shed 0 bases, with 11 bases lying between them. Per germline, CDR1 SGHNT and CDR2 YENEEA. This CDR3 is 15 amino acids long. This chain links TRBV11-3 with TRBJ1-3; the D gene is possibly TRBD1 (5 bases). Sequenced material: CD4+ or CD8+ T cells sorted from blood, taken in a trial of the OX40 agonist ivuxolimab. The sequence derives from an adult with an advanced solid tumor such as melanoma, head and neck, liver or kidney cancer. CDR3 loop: CASSQGPNSGNTIYF. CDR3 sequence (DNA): TGTGCCAGCAGCCAGGGACCTAACTCTGGAAACACCATATATTTT. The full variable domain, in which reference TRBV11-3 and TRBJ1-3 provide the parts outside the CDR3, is EAGVVQSPRYKIIEKKQPVAFWCNPISGHNTLYWYLQNLGQGPELLIRYENEEAVDDSQLPKDRFSAERLKGVDSTLKIQPAELGDSAVYLCASSQGPNSGNTIYFGEGSWLTVV.